This T cell receptor (beta chain) was obtained from a study of cytomegalovirus exposure and HLA in healthy donors. About the study: The approximately 120 validation repertoires were reported in a later analysis to have been generated on the same platform as the approximately 700 first-cohort repertoires.

TCRdb's table, derived via immunoSEQ multiplex PCR, lists solely in-frame clones and lacks some. Seen here are fewer than 150,000 clones, about 86% observed once, and the top ten hold 7.5% to 8.5%. As for this clone: The antigen is unknown.

Study-wide points: Many donors shared some public TCRs, even though most TCR sequences were rare. Cytomegalovirus-associated TCR beta chains were listed, numbering over 150. Reports credit the classifier with highly specific, highly sensitive diagnosis of cytomegalovirus status.

The sample comprised PBMCs. The receptor was isolated from a woman aged 18-30 years in good health and CMV-seropositive.

In nucleotides, the CDR3 is TGCGCCAGCAGCTTTACCGGGACAGGGCCCGAGCAGTACTTC. Encoded protein: CASSFTGTGPEQYF. The chain combines TRBV5-1 with TRBJ2-7, with 9 positions matching TRBD1. Losses at the gene ends were 2 bases for V and 6 bases for J; bases not matched to a gene: 6. Germline V gives CDR1 SGHRS, CDR2 YFSETQ. The CDR3 runs 14 residues.